The next 9 T cell receptor beta chains were all read from a single sample in a study of graft-versus-host responses after intestinal transplantation. Profiled with immunoSEQ multiplex PCR; TCRdb holds only in-frame clones, not every one. The sample consists of 40,000 to 55,000 clones, roughly 90% of them appearing once. Sequenced here: PBMCs, sampled 524 days after transplant. The receptors were gathered from a human patient who received an intestinal transplant, so some T cells may come from the graft donor.

J is TRBJ1-2 and V is TRBV11-2, with TRBD1 matching over 8 bases. V was pared by 1 base and J by 2 bases, with 6 bases of the junction left unmatched. The CDR3 spans 16 residues. The germline V gene has CDR1 SGHAT and CDR2 FQNNGV. Written as DNA, the CDR3 is TGTGCCAGCAGCTTAGGGCTCCAGGGGGCGAACTATGGCTACACCTTC. Protein product: CASSLGLQGANYGYTF.

This clone appeared a single time. The chain has TRBV7-9 and TRBJ1-2; D possibly corresponds to TRBD1 (6 bases). Germline V gene data show CDR1 as SEHNR and CDR2 as FQNEAQ (reference sequence). The CDR3 runs to 13 residues. V shed 1 base and J shed 7 bases, with 10 bases lying between them. The chain's CDR3 is CASSLEQGLGYTF. CDR3 nucleotides: TGTGCCAGCAGCTTAGAACAGGGACTTGGCTACACCTTC.

The rearrangement uses TRBV6-5 and TRBJ1-2, with D possibly TRBD1 on 6 matching bases. V shed 2 bases and J shed 1 base, with 14 bases lying between them. The CDR3 sequence is 16 residues long. Germline V gene data show CDR1 as MNHEY and CDR2 as SVGAGI. The CDR3 sequence: CASSYLSQQGNYGYTF. Written as DNA, the CDR3 is TGTGCCAGCAGTTACCTAAGCCAACAGGGTAACTATGGCTACACCTTC.

A remark on this clone: An end of the junction differs from the germline gene, which may be a read error. This chain joins TRBV6-4 and TRBJ2-7; D uncertain. Germline V gene lookup returns CDR1 MRHNA and CDR2 SNTAGT. The length of the CDR3 is 17 residues. This chain's CDR3 is CASSYSIPSALAYEQYF. CDR3 DNA sequence: TGTGCCAGCAGTTACTCGATACCCTCTGCGCTAGCCTACGAGCAGTACTTC.

The gene calls are TRBV5-1 and TRBJ2-1; 8 nucleotides agree with TRBD2. CDR3 length equals 15 residues. Germline loops: CDR1 SGHRS, CDR2 YFSETQ. J lost 8 bases, V lost 5 bases, and 12 bases had no gene match. The CDR3 DNA sequence: TGCGCCAGCAGGGAGTTACCGGGAGGGTTGTATGAGCAGTTCTTC. Translation: CASRELPGGLYEQFF.

The V call is TRBV15, the J call TRBJ2-3; the D is unclear. The V end lost 1 base, the J end lost 4 bases, and 9 bases lay between the germline ends. CDR3 size: 14 residues. In germline, CDR1 is LNHNV, CDR2 YYDKDF (reference sequence). CDR3 nucleotide sequence: TGTGCCACCAGCAGAGTGCGTAAAGCAGATACGCAGTATTTT. Its protein is CATSRVRKADTQYF. The whole variable domain, filled in from reference TRBV15 and TRBJ2-3, reads DAMVIQNPRYQVTQFGKPVTLSCSQTLNHNVMYWYQQKSSQAPKLLFHYYDKDFNNEADTPDNFQSRRPNTSFCFLDIRSPGLGDTAMYLCATSRVRKADTQYFGPGTRLTVL.

This chain connects TRBV6-1 to TRBJ2-7; D is ambiguous. Germline-derived CDR1 and CDR2 are MNHNS and SASEGT. The CDR3 is made up of 11 amino acids. The ends were cut back, 6 bases at V and 1 base at J, with 4 bases in the middle. CDR3 nucleotide sequence: TGTGCCAGCAGCCCGTCCTACGAGCAGTACTTC. Translating gives CASSPSYEQYF.

The V and J genes are TRBV5-4 and TRBJ2-5; 8 positions match TRBD2. Trimming at V came to 4 bases and at J to 1 base, leaving 0 bases not matched to a gene. Germline V gene sequence: CDR1 SGHNT, CDR2 YYREEE (reference sequence). The CDR3 covers 13 residues. The DNA for the CDR3 is TGTGCCAGCAGCCGGGGGGGCCAAGAGACCCAGTACTTC. It specifies CASSRGGQETQYF.

V and J are TRBV11-1 and TRBJ1-2; no clear D. The V gene's germline CDR1 is SGHAT and CDR2 FQDESV (reference sequence). The CDR3 has 13 residues. The ends were cut back, 5 bases at V and 3 bases at J, with 10 bases in the middle. DNA of the CDR3: TGTGCCAGCAGCCTCCGGGTCGACTATGGCTACACCTTC. The encoded protein is CASSLRVDYGYTF.